These 26 T cell receptor beta chains came from one sample sequenced in a study of lymphopenia after photon versus proton radiotherapy. Sequencing was performed with immunoSEQ multiplex PCR; in TCRdb, only in-frame clones are kept and a portion is missing. Here the sample spans approximately 65,000 clones, approximately 91% being singletons. This material consisted of peripheral blood, taken from a patient treated with photon-based radiotherapy. The origin of the receptors is a woman aged 65 to 85 with pancreatic cancer.

The V and J genes are TRBV18 and TRBJ1-1; D is undetermined. The germline CDR1 and CDR2 sequences are KGHSH and LQKENI. Trimming cost V 0 bases and J 3 bases, with 11 bases left between them. The CDR3 consists of 15 residues. CDR3 DNA sequence: TGTGCCAGCTCACCACCTTTCAGTCGGGACACTGAAGCTTTCTTT. Translating it yields CASSPPFSRDTEAFF.

The V call is TRBV4-2, the J call TRBJ1-4; maybe TRBD1 (6 bases). The CDR3 is 15 residues long. Trimming removed 4 bases from V and 5 bases from J, with 14 bases in between. Germline CDR1 is LGHNA and CDR2 is YNFKEQ. The chain's CDR3 is CASSPRDTLNEKLFF. CDR3 DNA: TGTGCCAGCAGCCCGCGGGACACCTTAAATGAAAAACTGTTTTTT.

The chain carries TRBV7-9 and TRBJ2-7; 9 positions agree with TRBD2. Trimming took 5 bases from V and 3 from J; bases not matched to a gene: 20. Germline assignment: CDR1 SEHNR and CDR2 FQNEAQ (reference sequence). The CDR3 length is 19 residues. The CDR3 DNA reads TGTGCCAGCAGCCTAGGGGGTGGTAGCGGGAGTCTCTTTGTCTACGAGCAGTACTTC. This translates into CASSLGGGSGSLFVYEQYF.

About this clone itself: Other nucleotide sequences from this sample produce the same CDR3. This sequence joins TRBV6-6 and TRBJ1-1; D is possibly TRBD1 (5 bases). Looked up from germline, CDR1 is MNHNY and CDR2 is SVGAGI (reference sequence). V lost 6 bases to trimming and J lost 1 base, with 9 bases between them. The CDR3 has 13 residues. In DNA, the CDR3 is TGTGCCAGCAGACAGGACGGGAACACTGAAGCTTTCTTT. Protein: CASRQDGNTEAFF.

The CDR3 region is CASSWTSGTGDTQYF. In DNA, the CDR3 is TGTGCCAGCAGCTGGACTAGCGGGACGGGAGATACGCAGTATTTT. The chain couples TRBV7-2 to TRBJ2-3; TRBD2 aligns across 12 bases. Germline CDR1 reads SGHTA; CDR2 reads FQGNSA. V gave up 4 bases and J gave up 5 bases; unmatched junction bases: 4. The CDR3 loop spans 15 amino acids.

This clone was counted between two and nine times. The chain couples TRBV25-1 to TRBJ2-1; D not resolved. V lost 6 bases, J lost 8 bases, and 14 bases lay in between. CDR1 is MGHDK and CDR2 is SYGVNS in the germline V gene. The CDR3 spans 13 residues. The DNA for the CDR3 is TGTGCCAGCAGAGAACCCCTAGGAGATGAGCAGTTCTTC. It encodes CASREPLGDEQFF.

The chain couples TRBV6-4 to TRBJ1-1; D is possibly TRBD1 (5 bases). This CDR3 is built from 13 residues. Germline CDR1 is MRHNA and CDR2 is SNTAGT. Trimming removed 4 bases from V and 1 base from J, with 7 bases in between. The CDR3, as DNA: TGTGCCAGCAGTGCGACAGCGAACACTGAAGCTTTCTTT. It specifies CASSATANTEAFF.

V gene TRBV11-3 combines with J gene TRBJ2-7; D not certain. CDR3 size: 13 residues. Trimming pared 2 bases from V and 1 base from J, leaving 6 bases between. Per germline, CDR1 SGHNT and CDR2 YENEEA. CDR3 sequence: CASSLRESYEQYF. The CDR3 DNA follows: TGTGCCAGCAGCTTAAGAGAGTCCTACGAGCAGTACTTC.

The V call is TRBV28, the J call TRBJ2-1; D might be TRBD2 (7 bases). Germline V lookup: CDR1 MDHEN, CDR2 SYDVKM. The CDR3 consists of 13 residues. V was pared by 1 base and J by 9 bases, with 10 bases between. CDR3 in amino acids: CASSLSGGSEQFF. In nucleotides, the CDR3 is TGTGCCAGCAGTTTATCGGGGGGCTCTGAGCAGTTCTTC.

This chain joins TRBV5-5 and TRBJ2-1; 8 bases agree with TRBD2. CDR1 and CDR2 (germline): SGHKS, YYEKEE (reference sequence). V shed 5 bases, J shed 6 bases, and the junction held 13 bases outside the gene matches. This CDR3 contains 16 residues. CDR3 amino acids: CASSGGAGETTNEQFF. Here the CDR3 DNA reads TGTGCCAGCAGTGGCGGAGCGGGGGAAACTACCAATGAGCAGTTCTTC.

Only one count was recorded for this clone. CDR3 in amino acids: CASSIAGTSGPSYEQYF. CDR3 nucleotides: TGTGCCAGTAGTATAGCAGGGACTAGCGGTCCCTCCTACGAGCAGTACTTC. The chain recombines TRBV19 with TRBJ2-7, with 11 bases fitting TRBD2. After removal of 1 base from V and 0 bases from J, the junction contained 5 bases not matched to a gene. The CDR3 runs 17 residues. The germline V gene has CDR1 LNHDA and CDR2 SQIVND (reference sequence).

The chain couples TRBV28 to TRBJ1-2, with 7 bases that match TRBD1. CDR3 length: 15 residues. V was pared by 3 bases and J by 2 bases, with 6 bases of the junction left unmatched. Per the germline V gene, CDR1 is MDHEN and CDR2 is SYDVKM. CDR3 sequence reads: CASSLETGLNYGYTF. The CDR3 nucleotides read TGTGCCAGCAGTTTGGAGACAGGGTTAAACTATGGCTACACCTTC.

The chain employs TRBV21-1 and TRBJ2-1; TRBD1, the table's D call, lacks a check against the DNA. TRBV21-1 is labeled a pseudogene. The CDR3 covers 17 residues. The CDR3 loop is CASSKGTGGADVDEQFF. The CDR3 coding sequence is TGTGCCAGCAGCAAAGGGACAGGGGGCGCTGATGTCGATGAGCAGTTCTTC.

The rearrangement joins TRBV6-1 to TRBJ2-3; tentative D call: TRBD1 (6 bases). Trimming cost V 6 bases and J 1 base, with 11 bases left between them. Germline loops: CDR1 MNHNS, CDR2 SASEGT. The CDR3 contains 14 residues. The CDR3 region has the DNA TGTGCCAGCAGCCGCAGGGGTGGCACAGATACGCAGTATTTT. Amino acid sequence: CASSRRGGTDTQYF.

This clone was seen a single time. The chain employs TRBV7-2 and TRBJ2-3, with D possibly TRBD2 on 5 matching bases. The V and J ends lost 10 bases and 2 bases respectively, with 13 bases between them. Germline values: CDR1 SGHTA, CDR2 FQGNSA. The CDR3 is 13 residues long. CDR3 DNA: TGTGCCACCGGGGTAGGCGTCACAGATACGCAGTATTTT. This sequence encodes CATGVGVTDTQYF.

The count of this clone is one. The genes are TRBV9 and TRBJ2-5, with D perhaps matching TRBD1 or TRBD2 (6 bases each). V was pared by 0 bases and J by 2 bases, with 11 bases between. The CDR3 contains 15 residues. In germline, CDR1 is SGDLS, CDR2 YYNGEE. CDR3 sequence reads: CASSVAWRGQETQYF. Here the CDR3 DNA reads TGTGCCAGCAGCGTAGCTTGGAGGGGGCAAGAGACCCAGTACTTC. The full variable domain, in which reference TRBV9 and TRBJ2-5 provide the parts outside the CDR3, is DSGVTQTPKHLITATGQRVTLRCSPRSGDLSVYWYQQSLDQGLQFLIQYYNGEERAKGNILERFSAQQFPDLHSELNLSSLELGDSALYFCASSVAWRGQETQYFGPGTRLLVL.

The rearrangement links TRBV9 to TRBJ2-1; 10 nucleotides agree with TRBD2. Germline lookup yields CDR1 SGDLS and CDR2 YYNGEE. This CDR3 is built from 14 residues. V lost 3 bases, J lost 4 bases, and 1 base stayed unmatched. CDR3 sequence reads: CASSEREGYNEQFF. The CDR3 nucleotides read TGTGCCAGCAGCGAGCGGGAGGGATACAATGAGCAGTTCTTC. Variable domain in full (rest from reference TRBV9 and TRBJ2-1): DSGVTQTPKHLITATGQRVTLRCSPRSGDLSVYWYQQSLDQGLQFLIQYYNGEERAKGNILERFSAQQFPDLHSELNLSSLELGDSALYFCASSEREGYNEQFFGPGTRLTVL.

As regards this clone: Mismatch with germline at one junction end may stem from a read error. The genes are TRBV7-9 and TRBJ2-3, with D maybe TRBD1 (6 bases). CDR3 length: 14 residues. CDR1 is SEHNR and CDR2 is FQNEAQ in the germline V gene (reference sequence). The CDR3 DNA follows: TGTGCCAGCGGCCGGGGCAACAGGGCAGATACACAGTATTTT. This translates into CASGRGNRADTQYF.

This clone has only one observation. This sequence joins TRBV4-1 and TRBJ2-3; D is unresolved. In germline, CDR1 is MGHRA, CDR2 YSYEKL. Deletions cut 1 base from V and 0 bases from J, with 2 bases between. The CDR3 totals 13 residues. CDR3 sequence reads: CASSQVSTDTQYF. In DNA, the CDR3 is TGCGCCAGCAGCCAAGTTAGCACAGATACGCAGTATTTT.

The table lists this clone with a few counts. V gene TRBV7-8 combines with J gene TRBJ1-2; a possible D gene is TRBD1 (6 bases). Germline CDR1 and CDR2: SGHVS and FQNEAQ. The CDR3 is 15 amino acids. V was pared by 5 bases and J by 3 bases, with 16 bases between. CDR3 bases: TGTGCCAGCAGCCCCGGTAGGGGGTCTGACTATGGCTACACCTTC. Protein sequence: CASSPGRGSDYGYTF.

The chain carries TRBV10-3 and TRBJ2-5, with D perhaps matching TRBD1 or TRBD2 (5 bases each). With 7 bases removed from V and 4 bases from J, the gap between germline ends came to 10 bases. The CDR3 length is 12 residues. Germline CDR1 ENHRY, CDR2 SYGVKD. CDR3 region: CAINGDGETQYF. CDR3 nucleotides: TGTGCCATCAACGGGGACGGAGAGACCCAGTACTTC.

This rearrangement joins TRBV5-5 to TRBJ2-7; D gene uncertain. The CDR3 is 12 residues long. Deletions cut 2 bases from V and 7 bases from J, with 10 bases between. CDR1 is SGHKS, CDR2 YYEKEE, per germline (reference sequence). The CDR3 DNA sequence: TGTGCCAGCAGCTTTAGGTTGGGAGAGCAGTACTTC. Its translation is CASSFRLGEQYF. The full variable domain, its missing parts supplied by reference TRBV5-5 and TRBJ2-7, is DAGVTQSPTHLIKTRGQQVTLRCSPISGHKSVSWYQQVLGQGPQFIFQYYEKEERGRGNFPDRFSARQFPNYSSELNVNALLLGDSALYLCASSFRLGEQYFGPGTRLTVT.

The chain links TRBV6-1 to TRBJ2-2, with 8 bases that match TRBD1. The CDR3 is made up of 15 amino acids. With V trimmed by 3 bases and J by 6 bases, 6 bases remained unmatched. The V gene's germline CDR1 is MNHNS and CDR2 SASEGT. The CDR3 bases are TGTGCCAGCAGTGAGTCAGGGGGCAGTTCCGGGGAGCTGTTTTTT. Translated: CASSESGGSSGELFF.

The rearrangement uses TRBV25-1 and TRBJ1-5; D perhaps matches TRBD1 (5 bases). Germline values: CDR1 MGHDK, CDR2 SYGVNS. The V end lost 1 base, the J end lost 0 bases, and 10 bases lay between the germline ends. This CDR3 contains 16 residues. The CDR3: CASSELEGDSNQPQHF. CDR3 bases: TGTGCCAGCAGTGAATTGGAAGGGGATAGCAATCAGCCCCAGCATTTT.

The count of this clone is one. This chain uses TRBV5-1 with TRBJ2-1; the D call may be TRBD1 or TRBD2 (6 bases each). V shed 5 bases and J shed 8 bases, with 14 bases lying between them. Germline V gene data show CDR1 as SGHRS and CDR2 as YFSETQ. This CDR3 is 13 amino acids long. Here the CDR3 DNA reads TGCGCCAGCAGAATCTCGGGGGCCGATGAGCAGTTCTTC. Protein product: CASRISGADEQFF.

This sequence joins TRBV4-2 and TRBJ2-7; 8 bases agree with TRBD1. CDR3 size: 15 residues. Germline V lookup: CDR1 LGHNA, CDR2 YNFKEQ. With 0 bases clipped from V and 5 bases from J, the junction kept 6 bases outside the gene matches. DNA for the CDR3: TGTGCCAGCAGCCAAGATAGGCAGGGGGCCGACGAGCAGTACTTC. This sequence encodes CASSQDRQGADEQYF.